Detailed here is one T cell receptor (beta chain). Using immunoSEQ multiplex PCR, the repertoire was profiled, and TCRdb retains in-frame clones only, with some absent. This repertoire shows 150,000 to 200,000 clones, around 93% found once; its top ten account for about 1.5%. The sample is drawn from a study of control samples from healthy donors and cancer patients. The TCR originated in a man aged 18 to 35 in good health. The sequenced sample was blood.

The CDR3 DNA is TGTGCCAGCACCACGAGGGGCTATGGCTACACCTTC. This codes for CASTTRGYGYTF. V and J are TRBV28 and TRBJ1-2, with D perhaps TRBD1 (5 bases). In germline, CDR1 is MDHEN, CDR2 SYDVKM. V lost 7 bases, J lost 4 bases, and 10 bases lay in between. This CDR3 has 12 amino acids.